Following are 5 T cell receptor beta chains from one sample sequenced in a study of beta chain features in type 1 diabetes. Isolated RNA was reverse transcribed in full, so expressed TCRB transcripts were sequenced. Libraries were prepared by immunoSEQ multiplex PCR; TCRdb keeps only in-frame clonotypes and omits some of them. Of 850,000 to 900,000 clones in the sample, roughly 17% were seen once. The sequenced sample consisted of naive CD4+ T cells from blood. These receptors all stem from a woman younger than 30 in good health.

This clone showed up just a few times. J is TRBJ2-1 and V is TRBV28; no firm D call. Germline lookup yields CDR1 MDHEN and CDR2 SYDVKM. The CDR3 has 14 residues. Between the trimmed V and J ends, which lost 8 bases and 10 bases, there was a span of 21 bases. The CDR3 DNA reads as TGTGCCAGCTCCCCGGGTACTCGGCCTTGGGAGCAGTTCTTC. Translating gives CASSPGTRPWEQFF.

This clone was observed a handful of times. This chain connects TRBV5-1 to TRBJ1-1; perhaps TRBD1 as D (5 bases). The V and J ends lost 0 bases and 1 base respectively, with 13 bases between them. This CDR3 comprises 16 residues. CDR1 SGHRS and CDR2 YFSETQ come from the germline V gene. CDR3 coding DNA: TGCGCCAGCAGCTTGGCCGGCCCGGGGGAGAACACTGAAGCTTTCTTT. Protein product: CASSLAGPGENTEAFF. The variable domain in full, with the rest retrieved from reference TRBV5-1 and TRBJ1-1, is KAGVTQTPRYLIKTRGQQVTLSCSPISGHRSVSWYQQTPGQGLQFLFEYFSETQRNKGNFPGRFSGRQFSNSRSEMNVSTLELGDSALYLCASSLAGPGENTEAFFGQGTRLTVV.

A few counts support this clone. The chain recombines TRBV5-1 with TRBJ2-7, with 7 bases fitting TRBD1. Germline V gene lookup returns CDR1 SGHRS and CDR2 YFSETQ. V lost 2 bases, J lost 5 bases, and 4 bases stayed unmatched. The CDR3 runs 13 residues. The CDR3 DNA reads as TGCGCCAGCAGCTTACAGGGGACAGACGAGCAGTACTTC. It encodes CASSLQGTDEQYF.

The DNA of the CDR3 is TGCAGCGTGCGGACAGGGGATGGCTACACCTTC. Translation gives CSVRTGDGYTF. This rearrangement joins TRBV29-1 to TRBJ1-2; 9 nucleotides match TRBD1. This CDR3 is 11 amino acids long. Germline V gene sequence: CDR1 SQVTM, CDR2 ANQGSEA. V shed 6 bases, J shed 6 bases, and the junction held 2 bases outside the gene matches.

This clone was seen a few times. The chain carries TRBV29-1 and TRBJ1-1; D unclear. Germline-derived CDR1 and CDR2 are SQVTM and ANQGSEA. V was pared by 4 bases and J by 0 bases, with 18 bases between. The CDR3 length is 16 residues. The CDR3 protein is CSVVARHYGMNTEAFF. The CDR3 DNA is TGCAGCGTTGTCGCCAGACATTATGGGATGAACACTGAAGCTTTCTTT.